A selection of T cell receptor beta chains follows, all from one sample in a study of blood T cell repertoires in COVID-19. The table came from immunoSEQ multiplex PCR; TCRdb's copy has only in-frame clones and leaves some out. The sample shows more than 150,000 clones, about 82% of them seen only once. The sequencing sample was made of peripheral blood. The receptors stem from a woman between 25 and 40 years old with acute or convalescent COVID-19. CDR3s include the opening cysteine and the closing phenylalanine or tryptophan. A D gene is named only where the DNA matches it firmly. Part of the rows lack a size; the others show once, few, many or a class for expanded clones.

d_gene: .
len: 17
v_gene: TRBV7-2
abundance: .
j_gene: TRBJ2-1
CDR3aa: CASSRRRQGRAYNEQFF
CDR3nt: TGTGCCAGCAGCCGCCGCCGGCAGGGCCGGGCATACAATGAGCAGTTCTTC

d_gene: TRBD1
len: 12
v_gene: TRBV5-1
abundance: .
j_gene: TRBJ2-2
CDR3aa: CASHRGAGELFF
CDR3nt: TGCGCCAGCCACAGGGGAGCCGGGGAGCTGTTTTTT

d_gene: .
len: 14
v_gene: TRBV5-4
abundance: .
j_gene: TRBJ2-3
CDR3aa: CASSLRTGTDTQYF
CDR3nt: TGTGCCAGCAGCTTGCGGACAGGCACAGATACGCAGTATTTT

d_gene: .
len: 19
v_gene: TRBV27
abundance: .
j_gene: TRBJ2-4
CDR3aa: CASSPPKGERWMAKNIQYF
CDR3nt: TGTGCCAGCAGCCCACCGAAAGGGGAAAGGTGGATGGCCAAAAACATTCAGTACTTC

d_gene: TRBD1
len: 14
v_gene: TRBV28
abundance: few
j_gene: TRBJ1-5
CDR3aa: CASSRGTGWQPQHF
CDR3nt: TGTGCCAGCAGTCGAGGGACAGGGTGGCAGCCCCAGCATTTT

d_gene: .
len: 14
v_gene: TRBV25-1
abundance: .
j_gene: TRBJ2-6
CDR3aa: CASTLHGGANVLTF
CDR3nt: TGTGCCAGCACACTCCACGGGGGGGCCAACGTCCTGACTTTC

d_gene: TRBD1
len: 15
v_gene: TRBV2
abundance: few
j_gene: TRBJ2-3
CDR3aa: CASKPGGVRTDTQYF
CDR3nt: TGTGCCAGCAAGCCAGGGGGTGTCCGCACAGATACGCAGTATTTT

d_gene: .
len: 14
v_gene: TRBV6-1
abundance: many
j_gene: TRBJ1-6
CDR3aa: CASSDTGNNSPLHF
CDR3nt: TGTGCCAGCAGTGATACGGGGAATAATTCACCCCTCCACTTT

d_gene: TRBD2
len: 15
v_gene: TRBV19
abundance: .
j_gene: TRBJ2-5
CDR3aa: CASSIVSGSRETQYF
CDR3nt: TGTGCCAGTAGTATAGTTAGCGGGAGTCGGGAGACCCAGTACTTC

d_gene: TRBD1
len: 14
v_gene: TRBV27
abundance: .
j_gene: TRBJ1-2
CDR3aa: CASRLDRGTYGYTF
CDR3nt: TGTGCCAGCCGCCTCGACAGGGGGACCTATGGCTACACCTTC

d_gene: TRBD2
len: 20
v_gene: TRBV4-1
abundance: .
j_gene: TRBJ2-1
CDR3aa: CASSQDRLAGGPGIYNEQFF
CDR3nt: TGCGCCAGCAGCCAAGATCGACTAGCGGGGGGGCCAGGCATTTACAATGAGCAGTTCTTC

d_gene: .
len: 14
v_gene: TRBV7-2
abundance: .
j_gene: TRBJ2-4
CDR3aa: CASSSEPAKNIQYF
CDR3nt: TGTGCCAGCAGCTCAGAACCAGCCAAAAACATTCAGTACTTC

d_gene: TRBD1
len: 13
v_gene: TRBV27
abundance: .
j_gene: TRBJ1-4
CDR3aa: CASRTGVNEKLFF
CDR3nt: TGTGCCAGCCGGACAGGGGTTAATGAAAAACTGTTTTTT

d_gene: TRBD1
len: 17
v_gene: TRBV7-3
abundance: .
j_gene: TRBJ2-7
CDR3aa: CASSLIPTQGASHEQYF
CDR3nt: TGTGCCAGCAGCTTAATCCCCACTCAGGGGGCAAGTCACGAGCAGTACTTC

d_gene: .
len: 14
v_gene: TRBV11-1
abundance: .
j_gene: TRBJ1-1
CDR3aa: CASSLGGAPFEAFF
CDR3nt: TGTGCCAGCAGCTTAGGTGGGGCACCCTTTGAAGCTTTCTTT

d_gene: .
len: 14
v_gene: TRBV6-5
abundance: .
j_gene: TRBJ2-2
CDR3aa: CASKRNWGAGELFF
CDR3nt: TGTGCCAGCAAACGAAATTGGGGGGCCGGGGAGCTGTTTTTT

d_gene: .
len: 14
v_gene: TRBV7-9
abundance: .
j_gene: TRBJ1-1
CDR3aa: CASGRGIMNTEAFF
CDR3nt: TGTGCCAGCGGTCGGGGAATCATGAACACTGAAGCTTTCTTT

d_gene: TRBD1
len: 14
v_gene: TRBV7-8
abundance: .
j_gene: TRBJ1-1
CDR3aa: CVSGSGGRNTEAFF
CDR3nt: TGTGTCAGCGGGTCAGGGGGTCGGAACACTGAAGCTTTCTTT

d_gene: TRBD2
len: 13
v_gene: TRBV13
abundance: .
j_gene: TRBJ2-7
CDR3aa: CASKAGNTPEQYF
CDR3nt: TGTGCCAGTAAAGCGGGAAATACGCCCGAGCAGTACTTC

d_gene: TRBD2
len: 17
v_gene: TRBV11-2
abundance: .
j_gene: TRBJ2-6
CDR3aa: CASSSLAGFSGANVLTF
CDR3nt: TGTGCCAGCAGCTCTCTAGCGGGGTTCTCTGGGGCCAACGTCCTGACTTTC

d_gene: TRBD1
len: 14
v_gene: TRBV3-1/TRBV3-2
abundance: .
j_gene: TRBJ2-7
CDR3aa: CASRRQGRDYEQYF
CDR3nt: TGTGCCAGCAGGCGACAGGGAAGGGACTACGAGCAGTACTTC

d_gene: .
len: 18
v_gene: TRBV25-1
abundance: .
j_gene: TRBJ1-6
CDR3aa: CASSEYIEWGRGRPPLHF
CDR3nt: TGTGCCAGCAGTGAATATATCGAGTGGGGAAGGGGTAGGCCACCCCTCCACTTT

d_gene: .
len: 11
v_gene: TRBV29-1
abundance: few
j_gene: TRBJ1-1
CDR3aa: CSVDRKSEAFF
CDR3nt: TGCAGCGTTGACAGGAAGTCTGAGGCTTTCTTT

d_gene: TRBD1
len: 13
v_gene: TRBV19
abundance: .
j_gene: TRBJ1-6
CDR3aa: CASSGDRVSPLHF
CDR3nt: TGTGCCAGTAGCGGGGACAGGGTGTCACCCCTCCACTTT

d_gene: TRBD1
len: 15
v_gene: TRBV27
abundance: few
j_gene: TRBJ1-2
CDR3aa: CASSLSGDRSYGYTF
CDR3nt: TGTGCCAGCAGTTTATCGGGGGACAGGAGCTATGGCTACACCTTC

d_gene: TRBD2
len: 17
v_gene: TRBV5-8
abundance: .
j_gene: TRBJ2-5
CDR3aa: CASSYYSSSGSLETQYF
CDR3nt: TGTGCCAGCAGCTACTACAGCTCTAGCGGCTCGTTAGAGACCCAGTACTTC

d_gene: .
len: 14
v_gene: TRBV9
abundance: few
j_gene: TRBJ1-2
CDR3aa: CASSVSHPRGGYTF
CDR3nt: TGTGCCAGCAGCGTTTCCCACCCTAGAGGTGGCTACACCTTC

d_gene: TRBD2
len: 14
v_gene: TRBV4-2
abundance: .
j_gene: TRBJ2-5
CDR3aa: CASSQPIAGETQYF
CDR3nt: TGTGCCAGCAGCCAGCCCATAGCGGGGGAGACCCAGTACTTC

d_gene: TRBD2
len: 13
v_gene: TRBV12-3/TRBV12-4
abundance: .
j_gene: TRBJ2-1
CDR3aa: CASGLAGTNEQFF
CDR3nt: TGTGCCAGCGGACTAGCGGGAACCAATGAGCAGTTCTTC

d_gene: .
len: 14
v_gene: TRBV27
abundance: .
j_gene: TRBJ1-3
CDR3aa: CASSPGTQRNTIYF
CDR3nt: TGTGCCAGCAGTCCAGGGACACAGAGAAACACCATATATTTT

d_gene: TRBD1
len: 15
v_gene: TRBV6-2/TRBV6-3
abundance: .
j_gene: TRBJ2-5
CDR3aa: CASSKGTVEGETQYF
CDR3nt: TGTGCCAGCAGCAAAGGGACAGTGGAAGGGGAGACCCAGTACTTC